This TCR beta chain appears in the sequencing data of a study of cytomegalovirus exposure and HLA in healthy donors. Study-wide results and limits: Within an earlier analysis, most TCR beta V segments proved productive either about 90% or about 30% of the time. Sequencing had likely introduced a cluster of highly shared sequence variants as an artifact. At a 0.05 false discovery rate, a later analysis found 16,951 TCR beta sequences to be associated with HLA alleles.

Both 60 Vbeta primers and 13 Jbeta primers went into the PCR. The protocol was immunoSEQ multiplex PCR, while the TCRdb copy is restricted to in-frame clones and leaves out a portion. Among about 130,000 clones listed, around two thirds were seen once. This clone came up once. As yet, its antigen is unknown. The sample comprised PBMCs. The receptor comes from a woman aged 60-75 years in good health and CMV-seropositive.

As DNA, the CDR3 is TGTGCCAGCAGCCTGGAGGACAGGGCCAAGCAGTACTTC. Translated, it gives CASSLEDRAKQYF. This chain connects TRBV5-6 to TRBJ2-7, with TRBD1 identical over 8 bases. V shed 4 bases, J shed 8 bases, and the junction held 8 bases outside the gene matches. The CDR3 totals 13 residues. In germline, CDR1 is SGHDT, CDR2 YYEEEE.